This T cell receptor (beta chain) was obtained from a study of T cell clonotyping in hematopoietic cell transplantation. Unmatched junction bases numbered 5, after V lost 6 bases and J lost 7 bases. CDR3 length: 13 residues. Germline V CDR1 and CDR2: SGHTA, FQGTGA. This table comes from immunoSEQ multiplex PCR, and its TCRdb copy is limited to in-frame clones, with some not included. In the table there are 5,000 to 7,000 clones, approximately 81% of which are singletons. Described time point: recipient sample about 28 days before transplant, after cytoreduction. The specimen comprised peripheral blood mononuclear cells, sampled before stem cell transplant. The chain has TRBV7-3 and TRBJ1-2; 10 bases line up with TRBD1. This TCR was sampled from a man between 60 and 75 years old with acute myeloid leukemia. Some clones in this sample may be carry-over from other donors' samples. For the CDR3, the DNA is TGTGCCAGCAGGGGACAGGGGTCTGGTGGCTACACCTTC. Amino acid sequence: CASRGQGSGGYTF.